This TCR beta chain stems from a study of monozygotic twins with inflammatory bowel disease. The study's findings and limits: The analysis did not separate different T cell subtypes. For IBD, no single strong associated signal or clonotype was supported.

Generation of cDNA took place in eight separate reactions per sample. TCRdb re-called the 5' RACE reads; one entry per CDR3 protein, DNA not given. The sample table sets out some 99,000 distinct CDR3 sequences. Regarding this clonotype: What it binds is not known.

CDR1 and CDR2 from the germline V gene are DFQATT and SNEGSKA (reference sequence). This CDR3 has 12 residues. The sequenced material came from blood. This chain joins TRBV20-1 and TRBJ1-1; the TRBD1 assignment by TCRdb is unverifiable without DNA. This sequence originates from a human donor with ulcerative colitis or Crohn's disease, or a healthy co-twin of an affected twin (not recorded which). The CDR3 loop is CSARRQGTEAFF.